These 13 T cell receptor beta chains share one sample of origin, sequenced in a study. A single record per CDR3 protein comes from TCRdb applying MiXCR to the 5' RACE reads. Of roughly 42,000 distinct CDR3 sequences in the sample, approximately 31% were seen once. What was sequenced was tumor-infiltrating memory CD4+ T cells sorted from the breast tumor. Subset given: memory CD4+ T cells, CD4+CD45RO+CD25-. The receptors shown here come from a female donor with breast cancer.

The chain recombines TRBV7-3 with TRBJ2-3, with D possibly being TRBD1 or TRBD2 (5 bases each). V was clipped by 5 bases and J by 8 bases, with 20 bases between them. Germline V lookup: CDR1 SGHTA, CDR2 FQGTGA. The CDR3 is 15 amino acids. The CDR3 loop is CASSPTGRKGGTQYF. The CDR3 DNA reads TGTGCCAGCAGCCCTACGGGACGAAAGGGTGGTACGCAGTATTTT.

This clonotype was observed a few times. The chain uses TRBV12-3 or TRBV12-4 and TRBJ2-1, with 10 bases aligning to TRBD2. The CDR3 spans 15 residues. Losses at the gene ends were 7 bases for V and 6 bases for J; bases not matched to a gene: 9. This CDR3 is CASKLGLAAFNEQFF. The CDR3 nucleotides are TGTGCCAGCAAGCTCGGACTAGCGGCATTCAATGAGCAGTTCTTC.

V is TRBV24-1 and J is TRBJ2-2, with TRBD1 matching 7 bases. Trimming removed 4 bases from V and 6 bases from J; junction bases left unmatched: 13. Looked up from germline, CDR1 is KGHDR and CDR2 is SFDVKD. This CDR3 is 17 amino acids long. In nucleotides, the CDR3 is TGTGCCACCAGTGAGCTACAGGGGCGAGGGACGGCCGGGGAGCTGTTTTTT. Its protein product is CATSELQGRGTAGELFF.

This clonotype was seen repeatedly, ten times or more. The chain couples TRBV9 to TRBJ1-1; D is undetermined. The germline V gene has CDR1 SGDLS and CDR2 YYNGEE. The CDR3 is 14 amino acids. The ends were cut back, 6 bases at V and 1 base at J, with 13 bases in the middle. The CDR3 bases are TGTGCCAGCAAGAAGGGCGAAAGGAACACTGAAGCTTTCTTT. It is translated as CASKKGERNTEAFF.

The chain couples TRBV6-1 to TRBJ1-6, with D tentatively TRBD1 (5 bases). Germline V CDR1 and CDR2: MNHNS, SASEGT. This CDR3 is 14 amino acids long. Trimming stripped 7 bases from V and 6 bases from J, with 13 bases between. The DNA for the CDR3 is TGTGCCAGCAACGCGGGACCGTTTAATTCACCCCTCCACTTT. Translated: CASNAGPFNSPLHF.

This chain connects TRBV7-2 to TRBJ2-1, with 14 bases lining up with TRBD2. Germline trimming cut 4 bases from V and 5 bases from J; bases unmatched to any gene: 10. There are 18 residues in the CDR3. CDR1 is SGHTA, CDR2 FQGNSA, per germline. Here the CDR3 reads CASSSGLAGGGKDNEQFF. As DNA, the CDR3 is TGTGCCAGCAGCTCCGGACTAGCGGGAGGAGGCAAAGACAATGAGCAGTTCTTC.

This clonotype was counted ten times or more. The chain has TRBV4-2 and TRBJ1-2; D gene unclear. The V end was cut by 2 bases, the J end by 8 bases, with 12 bases between. CDR1 LGHNA and CDR2 YNFKEQ come from the germline V gene. The length of the CDR3 is 13 residues. CDR3 in amino acids: CASSQRETGGYTF. DNA of the CDR3: TGTGCCAGCAGCCAACGGGAAACGGGCGGCTACACCTTC.

Points on this clonotype: The conserved closing phenylalanine or tryptophan is absent in this CDR3, likely reflecting a read error. This chain's CDR3 is CASSLSGESSYEQYS. The CDR3, as DNA: TGTGCCAGCAGTTTGAGTGGTGAGAGCTCCTACGAGCAGTACTCC. The gene calls are TRBV28 and TRBJ2-7; D is unclear. Trimming pared 3 bases from V and 0 bases from J, leaving 12 bases between. CDR1 MDHEN and CDR2 SYDVKM come from the germline V gene. This CDR3 is built from 15 residues.

This clonotype was seen only a few times. The gene calls are TRBV12-3 or TRBV12-4 and TRBJ2-3, with 7 bases identical to TRBD2. CDR3 length: 15 amino acids. Trimming took 5 bases from V and 0 from J; bases not matched to a gene: 5. The CDR3 DNA follows: TGTGCCAGCAGTCTACTAGCGATTAGCACAGATACGCAGTATTTT. Protein product: CASSLLAISTDTQYF.

The chain is built from TRBV6-6 and TRBJ2-3; 12 bases are a match to TRBD2. In germline, CDR1 is MNHNY, CDR2 SVGAGI (reference sequence). CDR3 length: 18 amino acids. Losses at the gene ends were 2 bases for V and 3 bases for J; bases not matched to a gene: 9. DNA for the CDR3: TGTGCCAGCAGTTACAGACTAGCGGGAGCTGGAGGGACAGATACGCAGTATTTT. Encoded protein: CASSYRLAGAGGTDTQYF.

This chain uses TRBV7-3 with TRBJ2-2, with TRBD2 matching over 11 bases. Germline V gives CDR1 SGHTA, CDR2 FQGTGA. CDR3 size: 17 residues. The V gene end was trimmed by 2 bases and the J gene end by 1 base; junction bases not matched to a gene: 3. The CDR3 region has the DNA TGTGCCAGCAGCTTAGAGACTAGCGGGATGAACACCGGGGAGCTGTTTTTT. This codes for CASSLETSGMNTGELFF.

This clonotype was seen just once. DNA of the CDR3: TGCGCCAGCACCTGGCCGGGACTCTTTAAAGAGCAGTTCTTC. It translates to CASTWPGLFKEQFF. V usage is TRBV5-1 and J usage is TRBJ2-1, with a tentative D call TRBD2 (6 bases). This CDR3 has 14 amino acids. Trimming took off 6 bases at V and 10 bases at J, with 20 bases between the two ends. The germline CDR1 and CDR2 sequences are SGHRS and YFSETQ.

This clonotype was observed a handful of times. The chain carries TRBV6-1 and TRBJ1-1, with unresolved D. The CDR3 has 13 amino acids. Germline values: CDR1 MNHNS, CDR2 SASEGT. The ends were cut back, 6 bases at V and 0 bases at J, with 8 bases in the middle. CDR3 coding DNA: TGTGCCAGCAGCGAGGTCCTGAACACTGAAGCTTTCTTT. This translates into CASSEVLNTEAFF.